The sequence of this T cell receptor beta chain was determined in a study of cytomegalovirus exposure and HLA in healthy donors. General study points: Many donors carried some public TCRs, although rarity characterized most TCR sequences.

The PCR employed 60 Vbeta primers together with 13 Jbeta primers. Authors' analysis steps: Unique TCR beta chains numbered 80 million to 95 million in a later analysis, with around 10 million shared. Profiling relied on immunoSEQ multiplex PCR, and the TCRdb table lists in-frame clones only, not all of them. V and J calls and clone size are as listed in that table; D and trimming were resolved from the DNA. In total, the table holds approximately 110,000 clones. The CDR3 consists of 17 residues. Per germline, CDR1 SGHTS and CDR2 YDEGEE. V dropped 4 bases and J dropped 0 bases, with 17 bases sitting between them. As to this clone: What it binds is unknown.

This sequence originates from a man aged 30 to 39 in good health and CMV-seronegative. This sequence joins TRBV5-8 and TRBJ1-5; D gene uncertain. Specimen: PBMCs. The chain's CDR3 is CASSLLISGYSNQPQHF. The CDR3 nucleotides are TGTGCCAGCAGCCTCCTTATTTCGGGTTATAGCAATCAGCCCCAGCATTTT.